A single sample is the source of the 3 T cell receptor beta chains below, sequenced in a study of shared clonotypes between healthy human individuals. Profiling relied on immunoSEQ multiplex PCR, and the TCRdb table lists in-frame clones only, not all of them. The data show roughly 1,800,000 clones, about 95% seen once. Naive CD8 cells were CD45RO-negative, positively selected for CCR7, excluding terminally differentiated effector memory CD45RA+ cells. Sequenced input: naive CD8+ T cells sorted from blood. The receptors stem from a young man in good health.

The V gene is TRBV28, the J gene TRBJ2-7; 11 bases map to TRBD1. After removal of 6 bases from V and 2 bases from J, the junction contained 6 bases not matched to a gene. The CDR3 totals 15 residues. The germline CDR1 and CDR2 sequences are MDHEN and SYDVKM. The CDR3 bases are TGTGCCAGCAGGCCCCGGGACAGGGGGGCCTACGAGCAGTACTTC. Protein: CASRPRDRGAYEQYF. The variable domain in full, completed from reference TRBV28 and TRBJ2-7, reads DVKVTQSSRYLVKRTGEKVFLECVQDMDHENMFWYRQDPGLGLRLIYFSYDVKMKEKGDIPEGYSVSREKKERFSLILESASTNQTSMYLCASRPRDRGAYEQYFGPGTRLTVT.

The rearrangement links TRBV7-9 to TRBJ2-7; D gene ambiguous. The CDR3 has 13 amino acids. Germline V CDR1 and CDR2: SEHNR, FQNEAQ (reference sequence). Trimming removed 8 bases at V and 7 bases at J, with 18 bases between. This chain's CDR3 is CASRMSWALEQYF. In DNA form, the CDR3 reads TGTGCCAGCCGCATGTCGTGGGCCTTGGAGCAGTACTTC.

Only one count was recorded for this clone. The V gene is TRBV28, the J gene TRBJ2-5, with 7 bases lining up with TRBD1. The CDR3 has 15 residues. The V segment lost 8 bases and the J segment 0 bases; nucleotides outside the gene matches: 9. Germline CDR1 MDHEN, CDR2 SYDVKM. The CDR3 coding sequence is TGTGCCAGCCTCGGACAGGCAAAAAACCAAGAGACCCAGTACTTC. Residues: CASLGQAKNQETQYF.